These T cell receptor beta chains were read from a single sample in a study of T-cell reconstitution after alpha-beta-depleted transplantation in children. TCRdb redid the calling of the PCR reads with MiXCR, one entry per CDR3 protein. In the table there are around 380,000 distinct CDR3 sequences, 9.5% to 13% of which are singletons. The sample in question was PBMCs from the stem cell graft donor, obtained from the stem cell graft. These receptors were collected from a human donor who donated a stem cell graft to a child with acute myeloid leukemia. CDR3s include the opening cysteine and the closing phenylalanine or tryptophan. The order of the fields is J gene, D gene, clone size, V gene, CDR3 protein, CDR3 DNA. A D gene is named only where the DNA matches it firmly. The listing skips clone size in some rows; elsewhere it reads once, few, many or a size class.

>TRBJ2-7|NA|few|TRBV6-2/TRBV6-3
CASSHWAGNYEQYF
TGTGCCAGCAGCCACTGGGCGGGGAACTACGAGCAGTACTTC
>TRBJ1-2|TRBD1|few|TRBV29-1
CSVEDLDREEGYTF
TGCAGCGTTGAAGATCTGGACAGGGAGGAAGGCTACACCTTC
>TRBJ2-5|TRBD2|few|TRBV7-9
CASSFSGLAGVWKTQYF
TGTGCCAGCAGCTTTTCGGGACTAGCGGGAGTTTGGAAGACCCAGTACTTC
>TRBJ2-3|TRBD1|many|TRBV7-9
CASSPGTGSPDTQYF
TGTGCCAGCAGCCCCGGGACAGGGAGCCCGGATACGCAGTATTTT
>TRBJ2-2|NA|NA|TRBV29-1
CSVAGANTGELFF
TGCAGCGTTGCAGGGGCGAACACCGGGGAGCTGTTTTTT
>TRBJ1-2|NA|few|TRBV7-9
CASSAQADYGYTF
TGTGCCAGCAGCGCACAGGCGGACTATGGCTACACCTTC
>TRBJ2-1|TRBD2|many|TRBV5-1
CASSLEPGTSSRNEQFF
TGCGCCAGCAGCTTGGAACCCGGGACTAGTTCTCGCAATGAGCAGTTCTTC
>TRBJ2-6|NA|few|TRBV20-1
CSAMVSSGANVLTF
TGCAGTGCTATGGTTAGCTCTGGGGCCAACGTCCTGACTTTC
>TRBJ2-7|NA|few|TRBV7-2
CASSLEIAREQYF
TGTGCCAGCAGCTTAGAGATTGCAAGAGAGCAGTACTTC
>TRBJ2-5|NA|NA|TRBV6-2/TRBV6-3
CASSLTVLGTQYF
TGTGCCAGCAGTTTGACAGTGCTGGGGACCCAGTACTTC
>TRBJ2-5|NA|many|TRBV29-1
CSVEGLGGFQETQYF
TGCAGCGTTGAGGGTCTAGGTGGCTTCCAAGAGACCCAGTACTTC
>TRBJ2-1|NA|NA|TRBV6-1
CASSEYGNEQFF
TGTGCCAGCAGTGAATACGGGAATGAGCAGTTCTTC